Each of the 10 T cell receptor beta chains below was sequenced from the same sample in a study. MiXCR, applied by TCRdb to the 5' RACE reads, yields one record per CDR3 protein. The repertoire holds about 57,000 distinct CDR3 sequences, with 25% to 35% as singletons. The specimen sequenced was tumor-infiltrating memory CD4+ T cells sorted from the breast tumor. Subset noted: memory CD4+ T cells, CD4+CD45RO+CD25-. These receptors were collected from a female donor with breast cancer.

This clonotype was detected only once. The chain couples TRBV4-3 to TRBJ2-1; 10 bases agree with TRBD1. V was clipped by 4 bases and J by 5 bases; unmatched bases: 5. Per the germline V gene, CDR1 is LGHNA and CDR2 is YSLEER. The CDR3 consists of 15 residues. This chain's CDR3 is CASSPGQGRDNEQFF. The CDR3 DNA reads TGCGCCAGCAGCCCGGGACAGGGGAGGGACAATGAGCAGTTCTTC.

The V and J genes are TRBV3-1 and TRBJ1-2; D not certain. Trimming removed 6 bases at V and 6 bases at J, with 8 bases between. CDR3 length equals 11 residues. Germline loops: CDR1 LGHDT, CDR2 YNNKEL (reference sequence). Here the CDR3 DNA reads TGTGCCAGCAGTAATCTAGATGGCTACACCTTC. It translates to CASSNLDGYTF.

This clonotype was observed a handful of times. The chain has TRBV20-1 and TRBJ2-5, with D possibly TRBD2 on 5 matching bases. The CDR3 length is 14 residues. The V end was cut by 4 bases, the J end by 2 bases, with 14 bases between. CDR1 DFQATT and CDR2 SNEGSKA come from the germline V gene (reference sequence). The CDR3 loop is CSATRRSGQETQYF. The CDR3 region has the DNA TGCAGTGCTACCAGGAGGTCGGGACAAGAGACCCAGTACTTC.

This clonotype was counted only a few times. CDR3 sequence reads: CASSLMGREAFF. In DNA form, the CDR3 reads TGCGCCAGCAGCTTGATGGGCAGGGAAGCTTTCTTT. The gene calls are TRBV5-1 and TRBJ1-1, with D unresolved. Germline lookup yields CDR1 SGHRS and CDR2 YFSETQ. The CDR3 covers 12 residues. Trimming removed 1 base at V and 8 bases at J, with 9 bases between.

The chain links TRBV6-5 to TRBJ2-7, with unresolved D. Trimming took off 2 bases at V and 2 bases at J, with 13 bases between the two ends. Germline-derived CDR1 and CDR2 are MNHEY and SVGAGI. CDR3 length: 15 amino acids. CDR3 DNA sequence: TGTGCCAGCAGTTACGGAGTCCAAGGGACCTACGAGCAGTACTTC. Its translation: CASSYGVQGTYEQYF.

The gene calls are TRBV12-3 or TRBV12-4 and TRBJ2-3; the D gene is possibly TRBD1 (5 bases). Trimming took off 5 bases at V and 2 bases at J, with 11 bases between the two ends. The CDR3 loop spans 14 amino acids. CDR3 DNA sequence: TGTGCCAGCAGTATTGACAGAACCACAGATACGCAGTATTTT. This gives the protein CASSIDRTTDTQYF.

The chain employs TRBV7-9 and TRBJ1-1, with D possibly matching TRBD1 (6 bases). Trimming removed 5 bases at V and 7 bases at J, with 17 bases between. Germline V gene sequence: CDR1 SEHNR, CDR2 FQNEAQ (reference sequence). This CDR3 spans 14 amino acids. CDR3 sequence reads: CASSLQTGPREAFF. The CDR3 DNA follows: TGTGCCAGCAGCCTGCAGACAGGTCCGCGTGAAGCTTTCTTT.

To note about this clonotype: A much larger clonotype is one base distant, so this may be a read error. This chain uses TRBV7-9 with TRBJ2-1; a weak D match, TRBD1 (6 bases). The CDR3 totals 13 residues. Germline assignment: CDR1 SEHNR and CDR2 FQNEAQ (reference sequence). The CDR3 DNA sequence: TGTGCCAGCTCCCTAGGGGGATACAATGAGCAGTGCTTC. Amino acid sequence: CASSLGGYNEQCF.

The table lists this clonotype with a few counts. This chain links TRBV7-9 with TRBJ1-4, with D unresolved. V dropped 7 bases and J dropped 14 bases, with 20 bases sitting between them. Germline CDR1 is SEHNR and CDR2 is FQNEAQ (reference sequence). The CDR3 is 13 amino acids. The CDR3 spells CASTASTNGNLFF. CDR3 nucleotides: TGTGCCAGCACAGCATCAACTAATGGAAACCTGTTTTTT.

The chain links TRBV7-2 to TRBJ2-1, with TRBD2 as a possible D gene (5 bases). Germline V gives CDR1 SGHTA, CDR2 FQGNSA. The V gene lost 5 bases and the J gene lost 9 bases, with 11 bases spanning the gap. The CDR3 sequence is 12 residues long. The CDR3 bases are TGTGCCAGCAGCCCCTACCGGGGTGAGCAGTTCTTC. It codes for CASSPYRGEQFF. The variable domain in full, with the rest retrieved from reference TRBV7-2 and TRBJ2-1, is GAGVSQSPSNKVTEKGKDVELRCDPISGHTALYWYRQSLGQGLEFLIYFQGNSAPDKSGLPSDRFSAERTGGSVSTLTIQRTQQEDSAVYLCASSPYRGEQFFGPGTRLTVL.